The 30 T cell receptor beta chains given below trace back to one sample, sequenced in a study of Tregs in tolerant kidney transplant recipients. The nonmyeloablative bone marrow transplants came from related graft donors, with transient mixed chimerism. Here immunoSEQ multiplex PCR was the method, and the copy in TCRdb shows in-frame clones only, minus some. The table has over 70,000 clones, more than 85% seen once. Sequenced material: CD4+ T cells from blood (PBMCs), taken 24 months after the transplant. The origin of the receptors is a human patient who received a combined kidney and bone marrow transplant. A share of the T cells may be of graft donor origin.

This chain connects TRBV2 to TRBJ2-1; 7 nucleotides line up with TRBD2. Germline loops: CDR1 SNHLY, CDR2 FYNNEI. V was clipped by 6 bases and J by 3 bases; unmatched bases: 5. The CDR3 extends over 14 amino acids. The CDR3 region has the DNA TGTGCCAGCAGGGGGAGGGACGTCTACAATGAGCAGTTCTTC. The encoded protein is CASRGRDVYNEQFF.

The V call is TRBV19, the J call TRBJ2-7, with 9 bases fitting TRBD1. CDR1 is LNHDA and CDR2 is SQIVND in the germline V gene (reference sequence). V gave up 3 bases and J gave up 3 bases; unmatched junction bases: 3. This CDR3 region has 14 residues. The CDR3, as DNA: TGTGCCAGTAGTATCCGGGACAGGGTCTACGAGCAGTACTTC. Translating it yields CASSIRDRVYEQYF.

This chain connects TRBV14 to TRBJ2-7; 7 nucleotides align to TRBD2. CDR1 is SGHDN and CDR2 is FVKESK in the germline V gene. The CDR3 totals 13 residues. The J segment lost 5 bases and the V segment lost 5 bases, leaving 6 bases of the junction unmatched. In nucleotides, the CDR3 is TGTGCCAGCAGCGACGGGGGGTGGGACGAGCAGTACTTC. Protein sequence: CASSDGGWDEQYF.

The chain is built from TRBV7-9 and TRBJ1-1; 9 bases line up with TRBD1. V gave up 2 bases and J gave up 5 bases; unmatched junction bases: 9. The CDR3 is 16 residues long. Looked up from germline, CDR1 is SEHNR and CDR2 is FQNEAQ (reference sequence). The CDR3 sequence: CASSLRGTGIRTEAFF. CDR3 nucleotide sequence: TGTGCCAGCAGCTTAAGGGGGACAGGGATTCGGACTGAAGCTTTCTTT. The whole variable domain, remainder taken from reference TRBV7-9 and TRBJ1-1, is DTGVSQNPRHKITKRGQNVTFRCDPISEHNRLYWYRQTLGQGPEFLTYFQNEAQLEKSRLLSDRFSAERPKGSFSTLEIQRTEQGDSAMYLCASSLRGTGIRTEAFFGQGTRLTVV.

CDR3 loop: CASSSRTGTNTGELFF. The CDR3 region has the DNA TGTGCCAGCAGCTCGAGGACAGGGACGAACACCGGGGAGCTGTTTTTT. The J gene is TRBJ2-2, the V gene TRBV11-2; 8 bases map to TRBD1. After removal of 4 bases from V and 0 bases from J, the junction contained 4 bases not matched to a gene. The CDR3 sequence is 16 residues long. Germline-derived CDR1 and CDR2 are SGHAT and FQNNGV.

The chain uses TRBV5-1 and TRBJ2-5; the match to TRBD1 covers 12 bases. This CDR3 comprises 20 residues. The V gene end was trimmed by 4 bases and the J gene end by 0 bases; junction bases not matched to a gene: 16. Germline CDR1 SGHRS, CDR2 YFSETQ. CDR3 protein: CASSARPGTGGGSNQETQYF. The CDR3 coding sequence is TGCGCCAGCAGCGCGAGGCCCGGGACAGGGGGCGGATCAAACCAAGAGACCCAGTACTTC.

The CDR3 coding sequence is TGTGCCAGCAGCTTAGCCCGGACTAGCGGGGGGCAAGAGACCCAGTACTTC. Amino acids: CASSLARTSGGQETQYF. The V gene is TRBV7-7, the J gene TRBJ2-5, with 14 bases that match TRBD2. Looked up from germline, CDR1 is SSHAT and CDR2 is FNYEAQ (reference sequence). With 0 bases clipped from V and 2 bases from J, the junction kept 2 bases outside the gene matches. The CDR3 sequence is 17 residues long. The full variable domain, with the rest looked up from reference TRBV7-7 and TRBJ2-5, is GAGVSQSPRYKVTKRGQDVTLRCDPISSHATLYWYQQALGQGPEFLTYFNYEAQPDKSGLPSDRFSAERPEGSISTLTIQRTEQRDSAMYRCASSLARTSGGQETQYFGPGTRLLVL.

DNA of the CDR3: TGTGCCAGCAGCTTTTTATCTAGGTACACCTACGAGCAGTACTTC. Translating gives CASSFLSRYTYEQYF. The rearrangement uses TRBV5-8 and TRBJ2-7, with D uncertain. Germline V CDR1 and CDR2: SGHTS, YDEGEE. Trimming pared 2 bases from V and 2 bases from J, leaving 14 bases between. This CDR3 contains 15 residues.

The chain carries TRBV27 and TRBJ1-1; tentative D call: TRBD1 (6 bases). The V gene lost 3 bases and the J gene lost 1 base, with 9 bases spanning the gap. The CDR3 is 14 amino acids. Germline CDR1 MNHEY, CDR2 SMNVEV (reference sequence). CDR3 nucleotide sequence: TGTGCCAGCAGTTTTGCAGGGGAGAACACTGAAGCTTTCTTT. It specifies CASSFAGENTEAFF.

The rearrangement uses TRBV7-3 and TRBJ2-5; D might be TRBD2 (7 bases). This CDR3 region has 17 residues. Germline-derived CDR1 and CDR2 are SGHTA and FQGTGA. The V gene lost 6 bases and the J gene lost 2 bases, with 22 bases spanning the gap. For the CDR3, the DNA is TGTGCCAGCAGTCGGGGTTGGGGGGGGGCCTTTCAAGAGACCCAGTACTTC. Translation: CASSRGWGGAFQETQYF.

This chain links TRBV2 with TRBJ1-4; D gene uncertain. Germline V gene lookup returns CDR1 SNHLY and CDR2 FYNNEI. There are 15 residues in the CDR3. V gave up 2 bases and J gave up 5 bases, with 12 bases separating them. The DNA for the CDR3 is TGTGCCAGCAGTGAATTTGGCAGGCAAAATGAAAAACTGTTTTTT. Its protein product is CASSEFGRQNEKLFF.

The chain couples TRBV7-2 to TRBJ2-5; TRBD1 matches 7 bases. The DNA end is more similar to TRBJ2-7, so the J call may be wrong. The germline gives CDR1 SGHTA, CDR2 FQGNSA. The CDR3 has 14 amino acids. The chain's CDR3 is CASSPGQLTYEQYF. CDR3 coding DNA: TGTGCCAGCAGCCCGGGACAGCTTACCTACGAGCAGTACTTC.

The chain combines TRBV7-8 with TRBJ2-1, with 9 nucleotides matching TRBD2. Trimming cost V 1 base and J 6 bases; bases outside gene matches: 10. Germline assignment: CDR1 SGHVS and CDR2 FQNEAQ. CDR3 length equals 17 residues. Here the CDR3 DNA reads TGTGCCAGCAGCTTAGACTTTCGCGGGGGGGCGGTCAATGAGCAGTTCTTC. Amino acid sequence: CASSLDFRGGAVNEQFF.

This clone was found many times. The chain recombines TRBV19 with TRBJ1-2; TRBD1 aligns across 9 bases. Unmatched junction bases numbered 14, after V lost 11 bases and J lost 4 bases. CDR1 is LNHDA, CDR2 SQIVND, per germline (reference sequence). CDR3 length equals 15 residues. CDR3 amino acids: CASHASGTGFYGYTF. DNA for the CDR3: TGTGCCTCTCACGCCTCCGGGACAGGGTTCTATGGCTACACCTTC. The complete variable domain, with remaining parts taken from reference TRBV19 and TRBJ1-2, reads DGGITQSPKYLFRKEGQNVTLSCEQNLNHDAMYWYRQDPGQGLRLIYYSQIVNDFQKGDIAEGYSVSREKKESFPLTVTSAQKNPTAFYLCASHASGTGFYGYTFGSGTRLTVV.

The chain is built from TRBV5-4 and TRBJ2-7; 10 positions agree with TRBD2. With 1 base clipped from V and 0 bases from J, the junction kept 4 bases outside the gene matches. Germline assignment: CDR1 SGHNT and CDR2 YYREEE (reference sequence). There are 16 residues in the CDR3. DNA for the CDR3: TGTGCCAGCAGCTTGTCCCCTAGCGGGAGCTCCTACGAGCAGTACTTC. It translates to CASSLSPSGSSYEQYF.

The rearrangement uses TRBV11-3 and TRBJ2-5; 9 nucleotides agree with TRBD2. Per germline, CDR1 SGHNT and CDR2 YENEEA. There are 15 residues in the CDR3. The ends lost 5 bases at V and 4 bases at J; junction bases unmatched: 8. The CDR3 DNA reads as TGTGCCAGCAGCCCGACGGGACTAGCTGGAGAGACCCAGTACTTC. Translated, it gives CASSPTGLAGETQYF.

The rearrangement uses TRBV10-3 and TRBJ2-7; a weak D match, TRBD1 (6 bases). The germline CDR1 and CDR2 sequences are ENHRY and SYGVKD. The V end lost 8 bases, the J end lost 0 bases, and 11 bases lay between the germline ends. This CDR3 has 13 amino acids. CDR3 nucleotides: TGTGCCATCTCGAGACAGGACTCCTACGAGCAGTACTTC. Its protein is CAISRQDSYEQYF.

The chain couples TRBV27 to TRBJ2-3, with a possible D match to TRBD1 (5 bases). CDR1 is MNHEY and CDR2 is SMNVEV in the germline V gene (reference sequence). Deletions cut 8 bases from V and 2 bases from J, with 14 bases between. The CDR3 length is 14 residues. The CDR3 coding sequence is TGTGCCAGCGGCTGGGGCGGAGCCACAGATACGCAGTATTTT. Protein sequence: CASGWGGATDTQYF.

The V call is TRBV5-1, the J call TRBJ2-1; D uncertain. The CDR3 totals 14 residues. Germline V lookup: CDR1 SGHRS, CDR2 YFSETQ. Deletions cut 6 bases from V and 0 bases from J, with 10 bases between. For the CDR3, the DNA is TGCGCCAGCAAGGCGGAGAGCTCCTACAATGAGCAGTTCTTC. It yields the protein CASKAESSYNEQFF.

This chain joins TRBV7-2 and TRBJ1-2; possibly TRBD1 for D (5 bases). Germline V gene lookup returns CDR1 SGHTA and CDR2 FQGNSA. The V gene lost 1 base and the J gene lost 14 bases, with 23 bases spanning the gap. The CDR3 covers 15 residues. DNA for the CDR3: TGTGCCAGCAGCTTAGGATCTCTGGTCCAGGGCGTTCTGACCTTC. Translation: CASSLGSLVQGVLTF.

This chain links TRBV19 with TRBJ1-6; D call uncertain. CDR3 length equals 15 residues. Germline V gives CDR1 LNHDA, CDR2 SQIVND (reference sequence). V was cut by 1 base and J by 6 bases, with 10 bases left in between. The CDR3 DNA sequence: TGTGCCAGTAGTATAGGACGAGGAGCTAATTCACCCCTCCACTTT. Its protein product is CASSIGRGANSPLHF. The full variable domain, its missing parts supplied by reference TRBV19 and TRBJ1-6, is DGGITQSPKYLFRKEGQNVTLSCEQNLNHDAMYWYRQDPGQGLRLIYYSQIVNDFQKGDIAEGYSVSREKKESFPLTVTSAQKNPTAFYLCASSIGRGANSPLHFGNGTRLTVT.

In this sample, this clone turned up once. V usage is TRBV5-1 and J usage is TRBJ2-7; D ambiguous. V lost 3 bases and J lost 1, with 14 bases in between. Germline V gives CDR1 SGHRS, CDR2 YFSETQ. The CDR3 is made up of 15 amino acids. The CDR3 nucleotides are TGCGCCAGCAGCTCCGCCGGCAGGAAATCCTACGAGCAGTACTTC. The encoded protein is CASSSAGRKSYEQYF.

The V and J genes are TRBV4-2 and TRBJ2-7, with TRBD1 matching 9 bases. Germline lookup yields CDR1 LGHNA and CDR2 YNFKEQ. The CDR3 runs to 15 residues. Germline trimming cut 6 bases from V and 1 base from J; bases unmatched to any gene: 7. CDR3 protein: CASSYGQGSSYEQYF. The DNA of the CDR3 is TGTGCCAGCAGTTACGGACAGGGGAGTTCCTACGAGCAGTACTTC.

The V call is TRBV15, the J call TRBJ1-2; D perhaps matches TRBD1 (5 bases). Looked up from germline, CDR1 is LNHNV and CDR2 is YYDKDF (reference sequence). The CDR3 has 15 residues. The V end was cut by 0 bases, the J end by 1 base, with 9 bases between. CDR3 loop: CATSRDGAVNYGYTF. The CDR3, as DNA: TGTGCCACCAGCAGAGATGGGGCAGTTAACTATGGCTACACCTTC.

The rearrangement links TRBV21-1 to TRBJ1-1; the listed D gene, TRBD1, was not tested against the DNA. TRBV21-1 is flagged as a pseudogene. The CDR3 loop spans 12 amino acids. CDR3: CASSKQNTEAFF. The CDR3 region has the DNA TGTGCCAGCAGCAAACAGAACACTGAAGCTTTCTTT.

The table lists this clone with a few counts. V gene TRBV7-2 combines with J gene TRBJ2-5; the match to TRBD2 covers 7 bases. With 3 bases clipped from V and 5 bases from J, the junction kept 6 bases outside the gene matches. The CDR3 loop spans 14 amino acids. The germline CDR1 and CDR2 sequences are SGHTA and FQGNSA. The CDR3 sequence: CASSFNAGDETQYF. In DNA, the CDR3 is TGTGCCAGCAGCTTCAATGCGGGAGACGAGACCCAGTACTTC.

In DNA, the CDR3 is TGTGCCAGCAGCTTAGTCAGGTGGTCGAGCACAGATACGCAGTATTTT. Translation gives CASSLVRWSSTDTQYF. The rearrangement uses TRBV7-6 and TRBJ2-3; D gene ambiguous. The length of the CDR3 is 16 residues. Germline lookup yields CDR1 SGHVS and CDR2 FNYEAQ. Trimming stripped 1 base from V and 0 bases from J, with 11 bases between.

This clone is a singleton in its sample. The chain has TRBV28 and TRBJ1-4; D not certain. The CDR3 length is 13 residues. Germline V gene sequence: CDR1 MDHEN, CDR2 SYDVKM. The V gene lost 8 bases and the J gene lost 4 bases, with 11 bases spanning the gap. The CDR3 region has the DNA TGTGCCAGCCAGGCCACCGATAATGAAAAACTGTTTTTT. This codes for CASQATDNEKLFF.

This chain uses TRBV15 with TRBJ2-7; TRBD2 might be the D (5 bases). V lost 1 base, J lost 2 bases, and 9 bases lay in between. This CDR3 spans 14 amino acids. CDR1 is LNHNV, CDR2 YYDKDF, per germline (reference sequence). The CDR3 is CATSRGGPPYEQYF. In nucleotides, the CDR3 is TGTGCCACCAGCAGAGGAGGGCCCCCCTACGAGCAGTACTTC.

This clone has more than one count but fewer than ten. This chain connects TRBV19 to TRBJ2-7; TRBD2 is a possible D gene (6 bases). Deletions cut 3 bases from V and 0 bases from J, with 18 bases between. Germline values: CDR1 LNHDA, CDR2 SQIVND (reference sequence). The CDR3 runs 17 residues. The CDR3 is CASSIRGGGGISYEQYF. CDR3 coding DNA: TGTGCCAGTAGTATCCGGGGCGGTGGGGGGATCTCCTACGAGCAGTACTTC.